Sequencing of this TCR beta chain was carried out in a study of T cell responses to AZD1222 COVID-19 vaccine. In the study overall: Second-dose groups at about 4 or about 12 weeks were pooled.

Trimming shortened V by 4 bases and J by 7 bases, and 12 bases separated the two germline ends. The CDR3 extends over 12 amino acids. The germline gives CDR1 SGDLS, CDR2 YYNGEE. General study results and limits: Donor demographics were predominantly white British with a female majority; clonal diversity may be underestimated.

Generated by immunoSEQ multiplex PCR, the TCRdb table keeps only in-frame clones and is missing some. The sample lists about 120,000 clones, more than 85% occurring once. With respect to this clone: Its matching antigen is unknown.

This chain joins TRBV9 and TRBJ2-7, with D perhaps TRBD2 (5 bases). This specimen was peripheral blood, taken on day 0 of AZD1222 vaccination. The receptor was derived from an adult in good health. Here the CDR3 reads CASSTMTGEQYF. The CDR3 DNA reads TGTGCCAGCAGCACCATGACGGGGGAGCAGTACTTC.